These 25 T cell receptor beta chains were all obtained from the same sample, sequenced in a study of blood T cell repertoires in COVID-19. TCRdb's copy holds only in-frame clones and misses some; the assay was immunoSEQ multiplex PCR. In the table there are some 130,000 clones, about 72% of which are singletons. The material sequenced was peripheral blood. These receptors came from a woman aged 70-85 years with acute or convalescent COVID-19.

The chain links TRBV7-2 to TRBJ1-3; 9 nucleotides agree with TRBD1. The CDR3 has 15 amino acids. Trimming cost V 0 bases and J 4 bases; bases outside gene matches: 1. In germline, CDR1 is SGHTA, CDR2 FQGNSA. In nucleotides, the CDR3 is TGTGCCAGCAGCTTAGCGGGGACAGGGGGAAACACCATATATTTT. It translates to CASSLAGTGGNTIYF.

The CDR3 region has the DNA TGTGCCAGCAGCAATCCACAAGTTAAAGGACAGGGATACACTGAAGCTTTCTTT. Translation: CASSNPQVKGQGYTEAFF. This sequence joins TRBV21-1 and TRBJ1-1; the DNA was not compared with TRBD1, the D call given in the table. TRBV21-1 is deemed a pseudogene. CDR3 size: 18 residues.

This clone was seen just once. The chain has TRBV30 and TRBJ1-6; D gene unclear. CDR1 is GTSNPN, CDR2 SVGIG, per germline (reference sequence). V was pared by 0 bases and J by 0 bases, with 9 bases between. This CDR3 contains 16 residues. CDR3 protein: CAWSVQGSSYNSPLHF. The CDR3 bases are TGTGCCTGGAGTGTACAAGGGAGCTCCTATAATTCACCCCTCCACTTT.

This chain uses TRBV13 with TRBJ2-2, with a tentative D call TRBD1 (5 bases). Trimming removed 5 bases at V and 13 bases at J, with 11 bases between. Germline V gene lookup returns CDR1 PRHDT and CDR2 FYEKMQ (reference sequence). CDR3 size: 11 residues. The CDR3 DNA sequence: TGTGCCAGCAGCATCCGACAGAGGCTGTTTTTT. Translated, it gives CASSIRQRLFF.

The V gene is TRBV9, the J gene TRBJ1-1; 8 nucleotides agree with TRBD1. This CDR3 has 17 residues. Losses at the gene ends were 3 bases for V and 2 bases for J; bases not matched to a gene: 12. Germline CDR1 reads SGDLS; CDR2 reads YYNGEE. Here the CDR3 reads CASSAINRGFQNTEAFF. The CDR3 nucleotides are TGTGCCAGCAGCGCCATAAACAGGGGGTTTCAAAACACTGAAGCTTTCTTT.

The chain is built from TRBV6-6 and TRBJ2-1; TRBD1 matches at 7 bases. The CDR3 contains 15 residues. CDR1 and CDR2 from the germline V gene are MNHNY and SVGAGI (reference sequence). The V segment lost 0 bases and the J segment 8 bases; nucleotides outside the gene matches: 7. CDR3 protein: CASSYSFPGQYEQFF. DNA for the CDR3: TGTGCCAGCAGTTACTCATTCCCGGGACAGTATGAGCAGTTCTTC.

The chain uses TRBV12-3 or TRBV12-4 and TRBJ2-3, with D tentatively TRBD1 (6 bases). V dropped 7 bases and J dropped 14 bases, with 19 bases sitting between them. The CDR3 runs 12 residues. CDR3 residues: CASTNGQLPRYF. In DNA, the CDR3 is TGTGCCAGCACCAATGGACAGCTTCCTCGGTATTTT.

The chain joins TRBV28 to TRBJ1-1; tentatively, D is TRBD1 (6 bases). Germline CDR1 and CDR2: MDHEN and SYDVKM. CDR3 size: 12 residues. The ends were cut back, 7 bases at V and 5 bases at J, with 11 bases in the middle. The CDR3, as DNA: TGTGCCAGCAAAGGGGGTGGGACTGAAGCTTTCTTT. It encodes CASKGGGTEAFF.

The chain uses TRBV5-4 and TRBJ1-3; tentative D call: TRBD1 (6 bases). The CDR3 runs to 17 residues. V was clipped by 6 bases and J by 0 bases, with 19 bases between them. Germline CDR1 is SGHNT and CDR2 is YYREEE (reference sequence). For the CDR3, the DNA is TGTGCCAGCACTAGAGGGGGTCGACGGAGCTCTGGAAACACCATATATTTT. It is translated as CASTRGGRRSSGNTIYF.

The table lists this clone with a count of one. The chain is built from TRBV9 and TRBJ2-3; 10 bases map to TRBD2. CDR3 size: 17 residues. CDR1 and CDR2 from the germline V gene are SGDLS and YYNGEE. J was trimmed by 2 bases and V by 3 bases; bases with no gene match: 9. CDR3 in DNA: TGTGCCAGCAGCGCCAGAAGGACTAGCGGTGCCACAGATACGCAGTATTTT. This sequence encodes CASSARRTSGATDTQYF.

The chain employs TRBV5-1 and TRBJ2-3; 9 bases are shared with TRBD1. The CDR3 totals 19 residues. V shed 3 bases, J shed 1 base, and the junction held 15 bases outside the gene matches. Germline lookup yields CDR1 SGHRS and CDR2 YFSETQ. The CDR3 here is CASSSPSGQGLWRTDTQYF. CDR3 sequence (DNA): TGCGCCAGCAGCTCTCCCTCGGGACAGGGATTATGGCGCACAGATACGCAGTATTTT.

This chain links TRBV27 with TRBJ2-5; 9 bases align to TRBD1. Trimming cost V 5 bases and J 5 bases; bases outside gene matches: 6. Germline CDR1 and CDR2: MNHEY and SMNVEV (reference sequence). There are 14 residues in the CDR3. The CDR3: CASSQQGAGETQYF. The CDR3 coding sequence is TGTGCCAGCAGTCAACAGGGGGCTGGGGAGACCCAGTACTTC.

The chain carries TRBV4-2 and TRBJ1-2, with D tentatively TRBD1 (5 bases). Germline V gives CDR1 LGHNA, CDR2 YNFKEQ. V lost 4 bases and J 5 bases, leaving 17 bases between the germline ends. The CDR3 is made up of 15 amino acids. CDR3: CASSPRIGASYGYTF. DNA for the CDR3: TGTGCCAGCAGCCCCCGGATAGGGGCGAGTTATGGCTACACCTTC.

The J gene is TRBJ1-1, the V gene TRBV5-1; TRBD1 aligns across 9 bases. The germline CDR1 and CDR2 sequences are SGHRS and YFSETQ. J gave up 3 bases and V 6 bases, and 6 bases lay outside the gene matches. CDR3 size: 14 residues. The CDR3 nucleotides are TGCGCCAGCAACAGGGACAGGGAGGACACTGAAGCTTTCTTT. Encoded protein: CASNRDREDTEAFF.

CDR3: CASSESDRASQPQHF. CDR3 in DNA: TGTGCCAGCAGTGAATCCGACAGGGCGAGTCAGCCCCAGCATTTT. The chain combines TRBV2 with TRBJ1-5; TRBD1 matches 7 bases. This CDR3 comprises 15 residues. CDR1 SNHLY and CDR2 FYNNEI come from the germline V gene. The trim removed 2 bases at V and 6 bases at J, leaving 7 bases unmatched.

This rearrangement joins TRBV2 to TRBJ2-7; the match to TRBD1 covers 11 bases. This CDR3 spans 14 amino acids. The J segment lost 5 bases and the V segment lost 7 bases, leaving 7 bases of the junction unmatched. Looked up from germline, CDR1 is SNHLY and CDR2 is FYNNEI. CDR3 nucleotides: TGTGCCAGCAAAATTGGACAGGGGGCTAACGAGCAGTACTTC. Protein product: CASKIGQGANEQYF.

This clone was seen more than once but under ten times. The rearrangement uses TRBV13 and TRBJ2-5; 7 positions match TRBD2. Germline lookup yields CDR1 PRHDT and CDR2 FYEKMQ (reference sequence). The trim removed 3 bases at V and 1 base at J, leaving 2 bases unmatched. This CDR3 has 14 amino acids. The CDR3 DNA follows: TGTGCCAGCAGCTTTTGGGAGGGCCAAGAGACCCAGTACTTC. It specifies CASSFWEGQETQYF. Filled out from reference TRBV13 and TRBJ2-5, the complete variable domain reads AAGVIQSPRHLIKEKRETATLKCYPIPRHDTVYWYQQGPGQDPQFLISFYEKMQSDKGSIPDRFSAQQFSDYHSELNMSSLELGDSALYFCASSFWEGQETQYFGPGTRLLVL.

The rearrangement joins TRBV3-1 (or the pseudogene TRBV3-2) to TRBJ2-1, with TRBD2 matching over 11 bases. The CDR3 is 16 residues long. With V trimmed by 4 bases and J by 0 bases, 2 bases remained unmatched. Germline CDR1 is LGHDT and CDR2 is YNNKEL (reference sequence). The CDR3 reads CASSPLAGASYNEQFF. The CDR3 region has the DNA TGTGCCAGCAGCCCACTAGCGGGGGCCTCCTACAATGAGCAGTTCTTC.

This clone was seen a handful of times. The chain links TRBV5-6 to TRBJ1-2; 7 bases are a match to TRBD1. This CDR3 spans 14 amino acids. The germline CDR1 and CDR2 sequences are SGHDT and YYEEEE. After removal of 5 bases from V and 5 bases from J, the junction contained 9 bases not matched to a gene. The CDR3 here is CASRLAGGYYGYTF. CDR3 coding DNA: TGTGCCAGCAGGCTAGCAGGGGGATATTATGGCTACACCTTC.

This clone occurred once. This chain links TRBV2 with TRBJ1-4, with 7 bases fitting TRBD1. The CDR3 extends over 15 amino acids. Per the germline V gene, CDR1 is SNHLY and CDR2 is FYNNEI. With V trimmed by 6 bases and J by 6 bases, 10 bases remained unmatched. The CDR3 loop reads CASREDRLGDEKLFF. The CDR3 region has the DNA TGTGCCAGCAGGGAGGACAGGCTCGGGGATGAAAAACTGTTTTTT.

The chain has TRBV10-3 and TRBJ2-7; D uncertain. V was pared by 1 base and J by 1 base, with 8 bases between. The CDR3 is 14 amino acids. Germline V gene sequence: CDR1 ENHRY, CDR2 SYGVKD. The CDR3 loop reads CAISEYQRSYEQYF. CDR3 in DNA: TGTGCCATCAGTGAGTACCAGCGATCCTACGAGCAGTACTTC.

The V call is TRBV5-5, the J call TRBJ2-5, with TRBD2 matching over 7 bases. This CDR3 is built from 15 residues. Germline-derived CDR1 and CDR2 are SGHKS and YYEKEE (reference sequence). The J segment lost 5 bases and the V segment lost 4 bases, leaving 11 bases of the junction unmatched. In DNA form, the CDR3 reads TGTGCCAGCAGCATAACTAGCGTGGGTGGGGAGACCCAGTACTTC. Its protein is CASSITSVGGETQYF.

The rearrangement uses TRBV5-4 and TRBJ1-2, with D perhaps matching TRBD1 (6 bases). CDR1 is SGHNT, CDR2 YYREEE, per germline (reference sequence). This CDR3 is built from 13 residues. V lost 2 bases to trimming and J lost 4 bases, with 9 bases between them. The CDR3 nucleotides read TGTGCCAGCAGCTTAACAGGGACCTATGGCTACACCTTC. Translating it yields CASSLTGTYGYTF.

The V call is TRBV5-4, the J call TRBJ1-4; D is perhaps TRBD1 (6 bases). The germline V and J ends were trimmed by 2 bases and 4 bases, with 9 bases remaining between them. The CDR3 length is 14 residues. From germline, CDR1 is SGHNT and CDR2 YYREEE (reference sequence). CDR3 protein: CASSLQGFNEKLFF. CDR3 DNA: TGTGCCAGCAGCTTACAGGGTTTTAATGAAAAACTGTTTTTT. Looking up the rest from reference TRBV5-4 and TRBJ1-4 gives the full variable domain: ETGVTQSPTHLIKTRGQQVTLRCSSQSGHNTVSWYQQALGQGPQFIFQYYREEENGRGNFPPRFSGLQFPNYSSELNVNALELDDSALYLCASSLQGFNEKLFFGSGTQLSVL.

The gene calls are TRBV10-3 and TRBJ1-1; TRBD1 matches 8 bases. CDR1 and CDR2 (germline): ENHRY, SYGVKD. The CDR3 loop spans 13 amino acids. Trimming at V came to 8 bases and at J to 5 bases, leaving 7 bases not matched to a gene. The CDR3 here is CAISDRGETEAFF. As DNA, the CDR3 is TGTGCCATCTCCGACAGGGGAGAGACTGAAGCTTTCTTT.